The 25 T cell receptor beta chains below come from one sample, sequenced in a study of T-cell reconstitution after alpha-beta-depleted transplantation in children. TCRbeta library construction was performed incorporating unique molecular identifiers. TCRdb analysed the PCR reads with MiXCR anew, one entry per CDR3 protein. In the table there are about 280,000 distinct CDR3 sequences, around a tenth of which are singletons. The input for sequencing was peripheral blood, taken 180 days after TCRalphabeta/CD19-depleted stem cell transplant. Receptors were obtained from a male patient aged 2 to 10 who had a stem cell transplant for chronic granulomatous disease, so the T cells may come from the graft donor.

Worth noting for this clonotype: A single base separates this from a much larger clone, so it may be a read error. J is TRBJ2-1 and V is TRBV12-3 or TRBV12-4; D is unresolved. The CDR3 spans 14 residues. V dropped 1 base and J dropped 12 bases, with 16 bases sitting between them. CDR3 protein: CASSLEAALGWQFF. The CDR3 nucleotides read TGTGCCAGCAGTTTAGAGGCAGCTCTAGGGTGGCAGTTCTTC.

Many counts were recorded for this clonotype. The chain couples TRBV11-2 to TRBJ2-3; possible D gene TRBD1, 5 bases. The germline V gene encodes CDR1 SGHAT and CDR2 FQNNGV. Trimming took off 3 bases at V and 8 bases at J, with 12 bases between the two ends. The CDR3 is 13 residues long. The CDR3 is CASSLGSQGTQYF. The CDR3 nucleotides read TGTGCCAGCAGCTTGGGGTCCCAGGGTACGCAGTATTTT.

This clonotype came up many times. V and J are TRBV18 and TRBJ2-5; D gene unclear. Trimming removed 5 bases at V and 1 base at J, with 8 bases between. Germline-derived CDR1 and CDR2 are KGHSH and LQKENI. CDR3 length equals 13 residues. In DNA form, the CDR3 reads TGTGCCAGCTCAGGACGTTTCCAAGAGACCCAGTACTTC. Its translation: CASSGRFQETQYF. Using reference TRBV18 and TRBJ2-5 for the parts outside the CDR3, the full variable domain is NAGVMQNPRHLVRRRGQEARLRCSPMKGHSHVYWYRQLPEEGLKFMVYLQKENIIDESGMPKERFSAEFPKEGPSILRIQQVVRGDSAAYFCASSGRFQETQYFGPGTRLLVL.

There are many counts of this clonotype. The chain combines TRBV3-1 with TRBJ2-3; 12 bases are a match to TRBD2. The CDR3 totals 12 residues. V dropped 3 bases and J dropped 14; count of bases not matched to a gene: 3. The germline V gene has CDR1 LGHDT and CDR2 YNNKEL (reference sequence). The CDR3 nucleotides are TGTGCCAGCAGCCAGAGACTAGCGGGAGTGTATTTT. Translated, it gives CASSQRLAGVYF.

A word on this clonotype: Possible read error: a much larger clone is one base away. The V gene is TRBV5-6, the J gene TRBJ2-5; D uncertain. Germline CDR1 reads SGHDT; CDR2 reads YYEEEE. The CDR3 covers 14 residues. The CDR3 here is CASSLVDGLETQSF. CDR3 bases: TGTGCCAGCAGCTTGGTAGACGGGTTGGAGACCCAGTCCTTC.

This clonotype showed up many times. In DNA form, the CDR3 reads TGTGCCAGCAGCGTAGATGGCGGGAGCTCCTACGAGCAGTACTTC. It codes for CASSVDGGSSYEQYF. V is TRBV9 and J is TRBJ2-7; 7 bases map to TRBD2. CDR3 length: 15 residues. V lost 0 bases and J lost 0; bases outside the gene matches: 3. Germline values: CDR1 SGDLS, CDR2 YYNGEE.

This clonotype has ten or more counts. The V gene is TRBV9, the J gene TRBJ2-2, with TRBD1 identical over 9 bases. Germline loops: CDR1 SGDLS, CDR2 YYNGEE. The CDR3 length is 17 residues. The trim removed 6 bases at V and 2 bases at J, leaving 11 bases unmatched. The DNA of the CDR3 is TGTGCCAGCAACCTGGGACAGGGTTCCTCCAACACCGGGGAGCTGTTTTTT. It encodes CASNLGQGSSNTGELFF.

Of note for this clonotype: A single base separates this from a much larger clone, so it may be a read error. The rearrangement uses TRBV28 and TRBJ1-4; D remains ambiguous. The V end lost 6 bases, the J end lost 4 bases, and 9 bases lay between the germline ends. The CDR3 length is 13 residues. The germline CDR1 and CDR2 sequences are MDHEN and SYDVKM. The CDR3 region has the DNA TGTGCCAGCAGACTTTGCGGTAATGAAAAACTGTTTTTT. Protein: CASRLCGNEKLFF.

This clonotype has at least ten counts. CDR3 amino acids: CASRERAHYEQYF. CDR3 DNA: TGTGCCAGCAGGGAACGGGCCCACTACGAGCAGTACTTC. The J gene is TRBJ2-7, the V gene TRBV12-3 or TRBV12-4; D gene uncertain. The CDR3 loop spans 13 amino acids. Trimming cost V 6 bases and J 3 bases, with 12 bases left between them.

The rearrangement links TRBV5-5 to TRBJ2-1, with 11 bases aligning to TRBD1. The ends lost 3 bases at V and 7 bases at J; junction bases unmatched: 3. The CDR3 is made up of 14 amino acids. In germline, CDR1 is SGHKS, CDR2 YYEKEE (reference sequence). CDR3 sequence reads: CASSWTGGGNEQFF. The CDR3 nucleotides are TGTGCCAGCAGCTGGACAGGGGGCGGGAATGAGCAGTTCTTC.

This clonotype was detected many times. This sequence joins TRBV7-8 and TRBJ2-5, with 7 bases that match TRBD2. Germline-derived CDR1 and CDR2 are SGHVS and FQNEAQ. This CDR3 is built from 14 residues. After removal of 1 base from V and 5 bases from J, the junction contained 4 bases not matched to a gene. This CDR3 is CASSLVILAETQYF. The CDR3 region has the DNA TGTGCCAGCAGCTTAGTCATACTAGCGGAGACCCAGTACTTC. Looking up the rest from reference TRBV7-8 and TRBJ2-5 gives the full variable domain: GAGVSQSPRYKVAKRGQDVALRCDPISGHVSLFWYQQALGQGPEFLTYFQNEAQLDKSGLPSDRFFAERPEGSVSTLKIQRTQQEDSAVYLCASSLVILAETQYFGPGTRLLVL.

This chain connects TRBV6-2 or TRBV6-3 to TRBJ2-7; D unresolved. With 5 bases removed from V and 0 bases from J, the gap between germline ends came to 11 bases. The CDR3 has 14 residues. Germline CDR1 MNHEY, CDR2 SVGEGT. CDR3 sequence (DNA): TGTGCCAGCAGTCCTGATGGGAACTCCTACGAGCAGTACTTC. Its translation: CASSPDGNSYEQYF.

This clonotype was seen repeatedly, ten times or more. The chain employs TRBV12-3 or TRBV12-4 and TRBJ2-7, with 13 bases fitting TRBD2. CDR3 length: 17 amino acids. J was trimmed by 3 bases and V by 6 bases; bases with no gene match: 11. CDR3 sequence: CASRPRTSGSLDYEQYF. For the CDR3, the DNA is TGTGCCAGCAGGCCTCGGACTAGCGGGAGCTTAGACTACGAGCAGTACTTC.

This clonotype has at least ten counts. This rearrangement joins TRBV4-2 to TRBJ2-3, with TRBD2 matching over 14 bases. The CDR3 spans 18 residues. Germline V gene lookup returns CDR1 LGHNA and CDR2 YNFKEQ. The V segment lost 0 bases and the J segment 1 base; nucleotides outside the gene matches: 3. The CDR3 DNA reads TGTGCCAGCAGCCAAGAGGGACTAGCGGGAGTTGGCACAGATACGCAGTATTTT. Encoded protein: CASSQEGLAGVGTDTQYF.

Many counts were recorded for this clonotype. CDR3 sequence: CASSTGGETGDYEQYF. As DNA, the CDR3 is TGTGCCAGCAGCACCGGGGGGGAGACAGGGGATTACGAGCAGTACTTC. The V call is TRBV21-1, the J call TRBJ2-7; TRBD1 is the table's D call and was not checked against the DNA. TRBV21-1 is a recognized pseudogene. This CDR3 is 16 amino acids long.

This clonotype was counted many times. V is TRBV2 and J is TRBJ2-3, with TRBD2 as a possible D gene (6 bases). CDR1 is SNHLY, CDR2 FYNNEI, per germline. This CDR3 is built from 15 residues. Trimming cost V 3 bases and J 3 bases, with 13 bases left between them. CDR3 DNA: TGTGCCAGCAGTGAGGGCCTAGCGTTGACAGATACGCAGTATTTT. This gives the protein CASSEGLALTDTQYF. Based on the CDR3 plus reference TRBV2 and TRBJ2-3, the full variable domain is EPEVTQTPSHQVTQMGQEVILRCVPISNHLYFYWYRQILGQKVEFLVSFYNNEISEKSEIFDDQFSVERPDGSNFTLKIRSTKLEDSAMYFCASSEGLALTDTQYFGPGTRLTVL.

This clonotype was recorded at least ten times. In DNA form, the CDR3 reads TGTGCCAGCAGCTTGGTGGGGGGCGGAAGCAATCAGCCCCAGCATTTT. It yields the protein CASSLVGGGSNQPQHF. The rearrangement uses TRBV5-5 and TRBJ1-5; possible D gene TRBD1, 6 bases. V was cut by 0 bases and J by 1 base, with 11 bases left in between. The CDR3 has 16 residues. Germline V gene lookup returns CDR1 SGHKS and CDR2 YYEKEE (reference sequence).

A remark on this clonotype: At one boundary the junction diverges from the germline segment, which might be a read error. The rearrangement joins TRBV9 to TRBJ2-3, with unresolved D. The CDR3 sequence is 12 residues long. In germline, CDR1 is SGDLS, CDR2 YYNGEE. CDR3 region: CASSVALDMQYF. The CDR3 DNA reads as TGTGCCAGCAGCGTAGCGCTAGATATGCAGTATTTT.

In its sample, this clonotype was seen many times. The V and J genes are TRBV3-1 and TRBJ2-1; 7 nucleotides agree with TRBD1. The J segment lost 6 bases and the V segment lost 4 bases, leaving 12 bases of the junction unmatched. Germline CDR1 LGHDT, CDR2 YNNKEL (reference sequence). The CDR3 is 16 residues long. The CDR3 spells CASSPQGRGRSNEQFF. CDR3 sequence (DNA): TGTGCCAGCAGCCCACAGGGGAGAGGACGTAGCAATGAGCAGTTCTTC.

This clonotype has just a few counts. The V and J genes are TRBV28 and TRBJ2-3; TRBD2 aligns across 7 bases. The CDR3 runs 17 residues. Trimming removed 2 bases from V and 2 bases from J; junction bases left unmatched: 10. In germline, CDR1 is MDHEN, CDR2 SYDVKM. Written as DNA, the CDR3 is TGTGCCAGCAGTTTAGTGATCAGCGGGACCCCCACAGATACGCAGTATTTT. Amino acids: CASSLVISGTPTDTQYF. Based on the CDR3 plus reference TRBV28 and TRBJ2-3, the full variable domain is DVKVTQSSRYLVKRTGEKVFLECVQDMDHENMFWYRQDPGLGLRLIYFSYDVKMKEKGDIPEGYSVSREKKERFSLILESASTNQTSMYLCASSLVISGTPTDTQYFGPGTRLTVL.

On this clonotype: Germline and junction disagree at one end, which may indicate a read error. This rearrangement joins TRBV4-3 to TRBJ1-1, with unresolved D. There are 14 residues in the CDR3. CDR1 and CDR2 from the germline V gene are LGHNA and YSLEER. The CDR3 DNA is TGCGCCAACAGCCAAGGACGAGTGAACACCGAAGCTTTCTTT. Its protein is CANSQGRVNTEAFF.

This clonotype was counted many times. The J gene is TRBJ2-7, the V gene TRBV28; weak D call: TRBD2 (7 bases). CDR1 is MDHEN, CDR2 SYDVKM, per germline. The length of the CDR3 is 13 residues. Trimming stripped 7 bases from V and 6 bases from J, with 16 bases between. CDR3 sequence (DNA): TGTGCCAGCACCCTAGGGGGGAGGGTCGAGCAGTACTTC. It encodes CASTLGGRVEQYF. Drawing the rest from reference TRBV28 and TRBJ2-7, the complete variable domain is DVKVTQSSRYLVKRTGEKVFLECVQDMDHENMFWYRQDPGLGLRLIYFSYDVKMKEKGDIPEGYSVSREKKERFSLILESASTNQTSMYLCASTLGGRVEQYFGPGTRLTVT.

This clonotype was detected ten times or more. The V and J genes are TRBV5-1 and TRBJ2-3; 10 bases are shared with TRBD2. The V segment lost 5 bases and the J segment 3 bases; nucleotides outside the gene matches: 6. This CDR3 is built from 15 residues. Germline CDR1 is SGHRS and CDR2 is YFSETQ. CDR3 amino acids: CASSSSGSWTDTQYF. The CDR3 DNA follows: TGCGCCAGCAGTTCTAGCGGGAGTTGGACAGATACGCAGTATTTT.

On this clonotype: At one end the junction does not follow the germline gene, possibly because of a read error. The J gene is TRBJ2-7, the V gene TRBV20-1; tentatively, D is TRBD1 or TRBD2 (6 bases each). The CDR3 is made up of 13 amino acids. CDR1 is DFQATT, CDR2 SNEGSKA, per germline (reference sequence). CDR3 DNA: TGCAGTGCTAGACCTACGGGGGCCCACGAACAGTACTTC. Amino acid sequence: CSARPTGAHEQYF.

CDR3 in amino acids: CASSLGGGHSYEQYF. The DNA for the CDR3 is TGTGCCAGCAGTTTAGGGGGGGGGCACTCCTACGAGCAGTACTTC. This chain connects TRBV27 to TRBJ2-7, with D tentatively TRBD2 (7 bases). The V gene's germline CDR1 is MNHEY and CDR2 SMNVEV (reference sequence). CDR3 size: 15 residues. Trimming took off 2 bases at V and 0 bases at J, with 11 bases between the two ends.